The T cell receptor (beta chain) described here comes from a study of shared clonotypes between healthy human individuals. Study information: Donors had three CD4 naive, three CD4 memory, two CD8 naive and one CD8 memory plate apiece.

Naivety among CD8 cells was defined by CD45RO negativity and positive CCR7 selection, thereby excluding terminally differentiated effector memory CD45RA+ cells. The CDR3 loop spans 15 amino acids. Germline-derived CDR1 and CDR2 are MNHEY and SMNVEV (reference sequence). Losses at the gene ends were 2 bases for V and 4 bases for J; bases not matched to a gene: 8. Details on this clone: Its specificity is not known.

The material for each subset, its genomic DNA, was split evenly across several immunoSEQ plates. For sorted subsets, about 190 ng DNA per replicate equaled roughly 30,000 T cell genomes. This table comes from immunoSEQ multiplex PCR, and its TCRdb copy is limited to in-frame clones, with some not included. The repertoire holds about 2.2 million clones, with about 92% as singletons. Study-wide findings and caveats: Owing to a small donor count, the genetic and exposure-history diversity represented was limited.

The specimen sequenced was naive CD8+ T cells from PBMCs. The genes are TRBV27 and TRBJ2-7; 7 nucleotides match TRBD2. This sequence originates from a man younger than 35 in good health. Some clones in this sample may be carry-over from other donors' samples. CDR3 in DNA: TGTGCCAGCAGTTTACGCGGGAGTAACGGGTACGAGCAGTACTTC. It is translated as CASSLRGSNGYEQYF.